This TCR beta chain was found in a study of blood T cell repertoires in COVID-19. The ends lost 6 bases at V and 12 bases at J; junction bases unmatched: 11. The CDR3 is 13 amino acids. The germline gives CDR1 MNHEY, CDR2 SVGAGI. Repertoires were generated with immunoSEQ multiplex PCR, while TCRdb's copy carries only in-frame clones and drops some. The sample carries about 140,000 clones, around nine tenths recorded once. The clonotype comes from an older woman with acute or convalescent COVID-19. The chain links TRBV6-5 to TRBJ1-2; 9 bases align to TRBD1. The sample consisted of peripheral blood. The CDR3 is CASRSPGQGPHTF. The CDR3, as DNA: TGTGCCAGCAGGTCACCGGGACAGGGCCCACACACCTTC.